The present entry profiles one T cell receptor (beta chain) with its context. This sample is part of a study of siplizumab effects on memory and regulatory T cells. Assay used: immunoSEQ multiplex PCR; TCRdb lists only in-frame clones, some missing. Seen here are about 82,000 clones, roughly 87% observed once, and the top ten hold over 1.5%. The CDR3 has 10 amino acids. V was cut by 2 bases and J by 5 bases, with 4 bases left in between. The germline gives CDR1 DFQATT, CDR2 SNEGSKA (reference sequence). This chain joins TRBV20-1 and TRBJ2-7; the D is unclear. The TCR sequence derives from a human donor in good health. The specimen was Tregs sorted from blood. Here the CDR3 reads CSARNDEQYF. As DNA, the CDR3 is TGCAGTGCTAGAAACGACGAGCAGTACTTC.